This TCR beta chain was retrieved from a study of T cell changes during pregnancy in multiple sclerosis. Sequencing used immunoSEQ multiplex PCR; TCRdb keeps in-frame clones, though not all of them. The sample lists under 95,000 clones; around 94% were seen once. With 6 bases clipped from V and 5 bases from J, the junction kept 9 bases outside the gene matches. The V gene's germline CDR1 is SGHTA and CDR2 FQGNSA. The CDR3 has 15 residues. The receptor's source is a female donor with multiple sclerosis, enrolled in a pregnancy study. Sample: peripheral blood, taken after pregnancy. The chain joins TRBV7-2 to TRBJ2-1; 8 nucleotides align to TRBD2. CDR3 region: CASRSGGSTHNEQFF. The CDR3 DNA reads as TGTGCCAGCAGGAGCGGGGGCTCCACTCACAATGAGCAGTTCTTC.